The 20 T cell receptor beta chains reported below all come from one sample, sequenced in a study of naive and memory T cell subsets. Both TRBC1 and TRBC2 were covered by a beta constant-region primer of two equimolar oligonucleotides. TCRdb analysed the UMI-ligation and nested PCR reads with MiXCR anew, one entry per CDR3 protein. The sample consists of around 23,000 distinct CDR3 sequences, more than 9.5% of them appearing once. Sequencing input: central memory CD8+ T cells from blood. The receptors were gathered from a human donor in good health.

The chain has TRBV5-4 and TRBJ2-1; 11 bases line up with TRBD2. From germline, CDR1 is SGHNT and CDR2 YYREEE (reference sequence). This CDR3 is built from 13 residues. The trim removed 4 bases at V and 9 bases at J, leaving 3 bases unmatched. This chain's CDR3 is CASSTSGRGEQFF. The CDR3 DNA reads as TGTGCCAGCAGCACTAGCGGGAGAGGTGAGCAGTTCTTC.

The chain employs TRBV4-1 and TRBJ2-7, with D possibly called TRBD1 or TRBD2 (5 bases each). Germline V gives CDR1 MGHRA, CDR2 YSYEKL. With 0 bases removed from V and 2 bases from J, the gap between germline ends came to 20 bases. The CDR3 extends over 18 amino acids. The CDR3 DNA follows: TGCGCCAGCAGCCAAGATTGGGCGCCCGTCGGGACGCCCTACGAGCAGTACTTC. It yields the protein CASSQDWAPVGTPYEQYF.

This clonotype appeared many times. This chain links TRBV20-1 with TRBJ1-2; tentatively, D is TRBD1 (5 bases). The CDR3 is made up of 13 amino acids. CDR1 is DFQATT, CDR2 SNEGSKA, per germline (reference sequence). Between the trimmed V and J ends, which lost 7 bases and 4 bases, there was a span of 16 bases. The CDR3 sequence: CSVVRDGGYGYTF. CDR3 DNA sequence: TGCAGTGTGGTCAGGGATGGTGGCTATGGCTACACCTTC.

A few counts support this clonotype. The V gene is TRBV2, the J gene TRBJ1-5, with 8 bases identical to TRBD1. Germline trimming cut 6 bases from V and 0 bases from J; bases unmatched to any gene: 7. The germline CDR1 and CDR2 sequences are SNHLY and FYNNEI. The CDR3 length is 16 residues. DNA for the CDR3: TGTGCCAGCAGATTTGGACAGGGCTCTAGCAATCAGCCCCAGCATTTT. This encodes CASRFGQGSSNQPQHF.

This rearrangement joins TRBV27 to TRBJ2-7; 12 nucleotides align to TRBD1. The V gene end was trimmed by 5 bases and the J gene end by 7 bases; junction bases not matched to a gene: 12. The CDR3 sequence is 16 residues long. Germline CDR1 MNHEY, CDR2 SMNVEV (reference sequence). As DNA, the CDR3 is TGTGCCAGCAGTATTGACTGGGGACAGGGGGCGGTTGAGCAGTACTTC. It encodes CASSIDWGQGAVEQYF.

This clonotype was detected a few times. The rearrangement links TRBV28 to TRBJ1-1, with D perhaps matching TRBD1 (6 bases). Trimming pared 0 bases from V and 3 bases from J, leaving 20 bases between. This CDR3 has 18 amino acids. The V gene's germline CDR1 is MDHEN and CDR2 SYDVKM. The CDR3 protein is CASSLWGAGSGSDTEAFF. For the CDR3, the DNA is TGTGCCAGCAGTTTATGGGGGGCAGGGTCGGGGTCGGACACTGAAGCTTTCTTT.

The chain links TRBV6-2 or TRBV6-3 to TRBJ1-2; D not certain. Germline lookup yields CDR1 MNHEY and CDR2 SVGEGT. With 2 bases removed from V and 2 bases from J, the gap between germline ends came to 15 bases. The length of the CDR3 is 16 residues. CDR3 in amino acids: CASSYEGIPANYGYTF. The CDR3 bases are TGTGCCAGCAGTTACGAAGGGATACCCGCGAACTATGGCTACACCTTC.

In this sample, this clonotype turned up many times. A much more abundant neighbour one base away suggests this may be a read error. J is TRBJ2-5 and V is TRBV28; perhaps D is TRBD1 or TRBD2 (5 bases each). Trimming removed 8 bases at V and 5 bases at J, with 21 bases between. Germline CDR1 MDHEN, CDR2 SYDVKM. CDR3 length: 15 amino acids. The CDR3 region is CASQPGRAIRETQYF. As DNA, the CDR3 is TGTGCCAGCCAGCCGGGACGAGCGATTCGGGAGACCCAGTACTTC.

This clonotype has a count of ten or more. The chain carries TRBV18 and TRBJ2-5, with D perhaps matching TRBD1 or TRBD2 (5 bases each). Trimming pared 0 bases from V and 9 bases from J, leaving 17 bases between. Per germline, CDR1 KGHSH and CDR2 LQKENI. The CDR3 is 15 residues long. The CDR3 reads CASSPPSAGMEAQYF. The CDR3 nucleotides read TGTGCCAGCTCACCACCGAGTGCAGGGATGGAGGCCCAGTACTTC.

This clonotype was counted many times. The J gene is TRBJ1-1, the V gene TRBV27, with TRBD1 matching 7 bases. Losses at the gene ends were 3 bases for V and 2 bases for J; bases not matched to a gene: 6. The CDR3 totals 15 residues. Germline V gene lookup returns CDR1 MNHEY and CDR2 SMNVEV (reference sequence). CDR3 protein: CASSLYRGPNTEAFF. The CDR3 DNA is TGTGCCAGCAGTTTGTACAGGGGACCTAACACTGAAGCTTTCTTT.

The table lists this clonotype with many counts. This chain connects TRBV20-1 to TRBJ2-7, with 7 nucleotides matching TRBD1. The CDR3 covers 16 residues. V gave up 0 bases and J gave up 4 bases; unmatched junction bases: 12. From germline, CDR1 is DFQATT and CDR2 SNEGSKA (reference sequence). The CDR3 region has the DNA TGCAGTGCTAGAGATATTCGACAGGGTAATCGGTACGAGCAGTACTTC. Protein: CSARDIRQGNRYEQYF.

In its sample, this clonotype ranks as large. V usage is TRBV11-2 and J usage is TRBJ2-1; TRBD2 is a possible D gene (5 bases). The CDR3 covers 14 residues. V shed 5 bases and J shed 9 bases, with 17 bases lying between them. Per germline, CDR1 SGHAT and CDR2 FQNNGV. CDR3 residues: CASSKRALRGEQFF. In nucleotides, the CDR3 is TGTGCCAGCAGCAAGAGGGCTTTAAGAGGTGAGCAGTTCTTC.

This clonotype was counted many times. The chain couples TRBV9 to TRBJ2-2, with D possibly matching TRBD2 (5 bases). This CDR3 comprises 14 residues. Looked up from germline, CDR1 is SGDLS and CDR2 is YYNGEE. Trimming removed 0 bases at V and 9 bases at J, with 12 bases between. CDR3 residues: CASSVVAGPRELFF. In DNA, the CDR3 is TGTGCCAGCAGCGTAGTGGCGGGCCCCCGGGAGCTGTTTTTT.

This chain uses TRBV20-1 with TRBJ2-1, with 7 positions matching TRBD1. V trimming: 2 bases; J trimming: 5 bases; junction bases outside the gene matches: 12. Germline V gene lookup returns CDR1 DFQATT and CDR2 SNEGSKA (reference sequence). There are 16 residues in the CDR3. The CDR3 sequence: CSARSASGTVDNEQFF. The CDR3 DNA sequence: TGCAGTGCTAGATCGGCTTCCGGGACAGTGGACAATGAGCAGTTCTTC.

The rearrangement links TRBV5-4 to TRBJ2-2, with TRBD1 matching over 7 bases. Germline V gene sequence: CDR1 SGHNT, CDR2 YYREEE (reference sequence). The V gene end was trimmed by 7 bases and the J gene end by 3 bases; junction bases not matched to a gene: 6. The CDR3 runs to 14 residues. CDR3 protein: CASSDREHTGELFF. CDR3 coding DNA: TGTGCCAGCTCCGACAGGGAACACACCGGGGAGCTGTTTTTT. Based on the CDR3 plus reference TRBV5-4 and TRBJ2-2, the full variable domain is ETGVTQSPTHLIKTRGQQVTLRCSSQSGHNTVSWYQQALGQGPQFIFQYYREEENGRGNFPPRFSGLQFPNYSSELNVNALELDDSALYLCASSDREHTGELFFGEGSRLTVL.

This clonotype appeared a few times. The CDR3 spells CASSPGLAGQETQYF. DNA for the CDR3: TGTGCCAGCAGTCCTGGACTAGCGGGCCAAGAGACCCAGTACTTC. The chain uses TRBV2 and TRBJ2-5; the match to TRBD2 covers 11 bases. CDR1 and CDR2 from the germline V gene are SNHLY and FYNNEI. Trimming at V came to 5 bases and at J to 1 base, leaving 3 bases not matched to a gene. The CDR3 extends over 15 amino acids.

This clonotype was found many times. The chain links TRBV6-5 to TRBJ1-1; D remains ambiguous. V was clipped by 4 bases and J by 3 bases, with 12 bases between them. Germline CDR1 MNHEY, CDR2 SVGAGI. CDR3 length: 14 amino acids. The CDR3 reads CASSFSPADTEAFF. The DNA for the CDR3 is TGTGCCAGCAGTTTTTCCCCCGCTGACACTGAAGCTTTCTTT.

This chain uses TRBV7-9 with TRBJ2-2; D gene uncertain. This CDR3 contains 15 residues. V was pared by 8 bases and J by 2 bases, with 15 bases between. The germline V gene encodes CDR1 SEHNR and CDR2 FQNEAQ (reference sequence). The CDR3 sequence: CASAGVIPNTGELFF. CDR3 DNA sequence: TGTGCCAGCGCTGGGGTAATCCCTAACACCGGGGAGCTGTTTTTT.

This chain links TRBV6-1 with TRBJ2-7; TRBD2 agrees at 11 bases. The V gene's germline CDR1 is MNHNS and CDR2 SASEGT. The CDR3 totals 15 residues. Trimming cost V 4 bases and J 5 bases; bases outside gene matches: 7. Here the CDR3 DNA reads TGTGCCAGCAGTGCTCCTAGCGGGAGGACGGACGAGCAGTACTTC. It codes for CASSAPSGRTDEQYF.

The chain uses TRBV3-1 and TRBJ2-7; 12 bases are shared with TRBD2. CDR1 and CDR2 (germline): LGHDT, YNNKEL (reference sequence). The CDR3 sequence is 17 residues long. Germline trimming cut 1 base from V and 9 bases from J; bases unmatched to any gene: 13. CDR3 DNA: TGTGCCAGCAGCCAAGGGGCTAGCGGGAGGGACCGGGCAAGGCAGTACTTC. Its translation: CASSQGASGRDRARQYF.